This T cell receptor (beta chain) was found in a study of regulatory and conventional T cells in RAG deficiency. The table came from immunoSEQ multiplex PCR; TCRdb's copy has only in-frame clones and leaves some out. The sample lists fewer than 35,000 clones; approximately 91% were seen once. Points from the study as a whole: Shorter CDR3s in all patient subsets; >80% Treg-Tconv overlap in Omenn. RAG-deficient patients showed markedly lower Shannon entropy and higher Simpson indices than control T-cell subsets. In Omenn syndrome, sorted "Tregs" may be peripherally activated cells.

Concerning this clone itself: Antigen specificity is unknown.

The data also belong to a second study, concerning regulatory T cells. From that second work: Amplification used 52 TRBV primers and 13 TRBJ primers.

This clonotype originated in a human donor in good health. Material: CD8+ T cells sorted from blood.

CDR3 protein: CASSFSWGRYTEAFF. The DNA for the CDR3 is TGTGCCAGCAGTTTTTCGTGGGGGCGGTACACTGAAGCTTTCTTT. The chain joins TRBV28 to TRBJ1-1, with D perhaps TRBD1 (6 bases). The CDR3 contains 15 residues. The ends were cut back, 3 bases at V and 3 bases at J, with 14 bases in the middle. Germline V gives CDR1 MDHEN, CDR2 SYDVKM.